This T cell receptor beta chain was identified in a study of blood T cell repertoires in COVID-19. Study background: Samples taken during acute and convalescent COVID-19 were collected in the United States, Italy and Spain.

V dropped 3 bases and J dropped 8 bases, with 13 bases sitting between them. The CDR3 totals 13 residues. Per the germline V gene, CDR1 is LNHDA and CDR2 is SQIVND (reference sequence). Using immunoSEQ multiplex PCR, the repertoire was profiled, and TCRdb retains in-frame clones only, with some absent. Found here are approximately 100,000 clones, 88% of them singletons; the top ten hold under 7%. The TCR originated in a woman aged 55-69 years with acute or convalescent COVID-19. The chain is built from TRBV19 and TRBJ1-1; D unresolved. The sequencing input was peripheral blood. CDR3 protein: CASSIFQSREAFF. DNA of the CDR3: TGTGCCAGTAGTATTTTCCAGTCCCGAGAAGCTTTCTTT.